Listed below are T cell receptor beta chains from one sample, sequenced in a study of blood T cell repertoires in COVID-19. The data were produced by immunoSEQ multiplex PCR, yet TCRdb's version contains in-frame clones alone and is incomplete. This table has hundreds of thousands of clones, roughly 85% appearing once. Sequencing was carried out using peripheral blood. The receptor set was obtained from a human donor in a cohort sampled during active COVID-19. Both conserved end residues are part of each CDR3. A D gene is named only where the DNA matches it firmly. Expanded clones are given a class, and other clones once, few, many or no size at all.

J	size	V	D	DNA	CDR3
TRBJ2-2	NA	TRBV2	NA	TGTGCCAGCAGTATCACACAGGGCCCCGGGGAGCTGTTTTTT	CASSITQGPGELFF
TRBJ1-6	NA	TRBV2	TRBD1	TGTGCCGGGGCGGGACAGGGGCGATCACCCCTCCACTTT	CAGAGQGRSPLHF
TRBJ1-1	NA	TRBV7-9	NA	TGTGCCAGCAGACAACATCAAGGGGGAAACACTGAAGCTTTCTTT	CASRQHQGGNTEAFF
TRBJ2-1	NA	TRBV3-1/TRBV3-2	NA	TGTGCCAGCAGCCAAGGGAGGGACAGAGCCTACAATGAGCAGTTCTTC	CASSQGRDRAYNEQFF
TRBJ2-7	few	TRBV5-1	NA	TGCGCCAGCAGCTTGGAACAGTTCTACGAGCAGTACTTC	CASSLEQFYEQYF
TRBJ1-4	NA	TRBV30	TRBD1	TGTGCCGGGGAAGGGGGCGAAAAACTGTTTTTT	CAGEGGEKLFF
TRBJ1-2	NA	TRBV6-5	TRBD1	TGTGCCAGCAGTTACGGACAGGGGAACTATGGCTACACCTTC	CASSYGQGNYGYTF
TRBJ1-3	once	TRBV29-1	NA	TGCAGCGTTGAACCTAATCTGTCTGGAAACACCATATATTTT	CSVEPNLSGNTIYF
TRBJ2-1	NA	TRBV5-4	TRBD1	TGTGCCAGCAGCCCGGGACAGGTAAATGAGCAGTTCTTC	CASSPGQVNEQFF
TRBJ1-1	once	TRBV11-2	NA	TGTGCCAGCAGCTCTCTTGGCCGTGAAGCTTTCTTT	CASSSLGREAFF
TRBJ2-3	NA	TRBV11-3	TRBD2	TGTGCCAGCAGCAAGACGAGCGGGGGGGGCACAGATACGCAGTATTTT	CASSKTSGGGTDTQYF
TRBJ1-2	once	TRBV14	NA	TGTGCCAGCAGCCAAGACACGGTCTCCGGTGGCTACACCTTC	CASSQDTVSGGYTF
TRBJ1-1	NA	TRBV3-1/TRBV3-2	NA	TGTGCCAGCAGCACCCGCGGGAGAATTAGCACTGAAGCTTTCTTT	CASSTRGRISTEAFF
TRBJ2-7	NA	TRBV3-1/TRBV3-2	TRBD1	TGTGCCAGCAGCCCACAGGGGAAACGCTCCTACGAGCAGTACTTC	CASSPQGKRSYEQYF
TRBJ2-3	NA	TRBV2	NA	TGTGCCAGCAGTGAAGGTAGTCCCAACTCCGGGACAATCCCCGGCACAGATACGCAGTATTTT	CASSEGSPNSGTIPGTDTQYF
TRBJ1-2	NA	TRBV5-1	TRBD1	TGCGCCAGCAGCGCGGGACAGGGACTCTATGGCTACACCTTC	CASSAGQGLYGYTF
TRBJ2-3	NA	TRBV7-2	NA	TGTGCCAGCAGCTTTTTAACAGGGTCCGATACGCAGTATTTT	CASSFLTGSDTQYF
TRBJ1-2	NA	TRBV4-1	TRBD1	TGCGCCAGCAGCCCCGGACAGGGAAATAACTATGGCTACACCTTC	CASSPGQGNNYGYTF
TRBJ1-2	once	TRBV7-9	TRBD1	TGTGCCAGCGGAAACGAACCGGGACAGGGGTCCTATGGCTACACCTTC	CASGNEPGQGSYGYTF
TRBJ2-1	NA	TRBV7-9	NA	TGTGCCAGCAGCTTCCCCCGAGGGACCTACAATGAGCAGTTCTTC	CASSFPRGTYNEQFF
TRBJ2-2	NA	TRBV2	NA	TGTGCCAGCAGCGACTACCCCGGGGAGCTGTTTTTT	CASSDYPGELFF
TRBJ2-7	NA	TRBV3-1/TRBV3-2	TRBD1	TGTGCCAGCACCACCGGGACAGGCCGCTACGAGCAGTACTTC	CASTTGTGRYEQYF
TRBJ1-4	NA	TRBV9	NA	TGTGCCAGCAGCGTAATGGGCGGGATTTCTGAAAAACTGTTTTTT	CASSVMGGISEKLFF
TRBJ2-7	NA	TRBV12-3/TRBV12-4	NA	TGTGCCAGCAGTTTGACACTTTACGAGCAGTACTTC	CASSLTLYEQYF
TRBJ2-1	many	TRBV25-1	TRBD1	TGTGCCAGCAGCGCAACCTCGAGGACAGGGGGCCGGCATGAGCAGTTCTTC	CASSATSRTGGRHEQFF
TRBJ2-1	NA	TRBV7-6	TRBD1	TGTGCCAGCAGCTCCCGGGACAGAGGTTGGAATGAGCAGTTCTTC	CASSSRDRGWNEQFF
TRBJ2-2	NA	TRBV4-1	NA	TGCGCCAGCAGCCAAACCCACCCGCGCGGGGAGCTGTTTTTT	CASSQTHPRGELFF
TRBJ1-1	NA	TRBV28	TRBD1	TGTGCCAGCAGTTCTAGGGGGCAAGCTTTCTTT	CASSSRGQAFF
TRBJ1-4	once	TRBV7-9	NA	TGTGCCAGCAGCTTATTGGGGGGAAATGAAAAACTGTTTTTT	CASSLLGGNEKLFF
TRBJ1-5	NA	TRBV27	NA	TGTGCCAGCACCTCCACCTTGGGGGGGCAGGGCAATCAGCCCCAGCATTTT	CASTSTLGGQGNQPQHF
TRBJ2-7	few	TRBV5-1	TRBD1	TGCGCCAGCAGCTTGGGACTACAGGGGGCCCACGAGCAGTACTTC	CASSLGLQGAHEQYF
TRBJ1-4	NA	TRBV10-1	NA	TGCGCCAGCAGTGAGTCGGAGAGTATAGAGGAAAAACTGTTTTTT	CASSESESIEEKLFF
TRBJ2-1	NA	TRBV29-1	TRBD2	TGCAGCGTTTTTGGGAGCGGGGGTTCGTCGTGGAATGAGCAGTTCTTC	CSVFGSGGSSWNEQFF
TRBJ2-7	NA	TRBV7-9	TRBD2	TGTGCCAGCAGCTCTCCGGGAGGAGGAAGCTCCTACGAGCAGTACTTC	CASSSPGGGSSYEQYF
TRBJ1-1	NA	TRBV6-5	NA	TGTGCCAGCAGTTCAGCCCAGACACCTGAAGCTTTCTTT	CASSSAQTPEAFF
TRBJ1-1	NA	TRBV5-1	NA	TGCGCCAGCAGCTACGACAGACGGAACACTGAAGCTTTCTTT	CASSYDRRNTEAFF
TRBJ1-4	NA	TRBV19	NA	TGTGCCAGTAGTATCCGTAAAGAAAAACTGTTTTTT	CASSIRKEKLFF
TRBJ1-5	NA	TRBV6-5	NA	TGTGCCAGCAGTTACTCCGTCCCAGGGGCGGATCAGCCCCAGCATTTT	CASSYSVPGADQPQHF
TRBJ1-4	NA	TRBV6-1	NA	TGTGCCAGCAGTGAATCCTTGAGTATACTGTTTTTT	CASSESLSILFF
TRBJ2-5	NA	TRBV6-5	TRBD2	TGTGCCAGCAGGCATGCGGGGGGCACCGGGGAGACCCAGTACTTC	CASRHAGGTGETQYF
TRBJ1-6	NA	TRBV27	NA	TGTGCCAGCAGGCGGGGACCTACCTTGAGCTCCTATAATTCACCCCTCCACTTT	CASRRGPTLSSYNSPLHF
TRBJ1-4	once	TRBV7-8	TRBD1	TGTGCCAGCAGCCCTAAAGGGACAGCTCCTAAAGGCCAGAGGGAAAAACTGTTTTTT	CASSPKGTAPKGQREKLFF
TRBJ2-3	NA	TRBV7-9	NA	TGTGCCAGCAGCTTAGCGCGGGGATTCGGCACAGATACGCAGTATTTT	CASSLARGFGTDTQYF
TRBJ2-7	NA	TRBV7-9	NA	TGTGCCAGCAGCTTAAACTCTGTCTACGAGCAGTACTTC	CASSLNSVYEQYF
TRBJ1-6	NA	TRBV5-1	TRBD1	TGCGCCAGCAGCTCGATGGGACAGGGAGGTTCACCCCTCCACTTT	CASSSMGQGGSPLHF
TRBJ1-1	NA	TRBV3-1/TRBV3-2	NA	TGTGCCAGCAGCCGCCACGGAGAGACTGAAGCTTTCTTT	CASSRHGETEAFF
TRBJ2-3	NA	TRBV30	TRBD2	TGTGCCTGGAGTGTTGTAACGGGGGGGCGGGATACGCAGTATTTT	CAWSVVTGGRDTQYF
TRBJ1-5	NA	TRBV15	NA	TGTGCCACCAGCAGAGAACGGGGGGCCTATCAGCCCCAGCATTTT	CATSRERGAYQPQHF